A selection of T cell receptor beta chains follows, all from one sample in a study of response to subunit inactivated influenza vaccine. Each CDR3 protein gets one entry after TCRdb re-called the RT-PCR reads with MiXCR. The repertoire holds about 540,000 distinct CDR3 sequences, with under 25% as singletons. These sequences were also reported in another study, on T cells expressing NK-cell markers.

This material consisted of CD4+ T cells sorted from PBMCs, taken about 13 days after vaccination. The receptor set was obtained from a man aged 45-60 years who received an inactivated influenza vaccine. CDR3s include the opening cysteine and the closing phenylalanine or tryptophan. A D gene is named only where the DNA matches it firmly. Clone size appears in some rows only: once, few, many, or a class for an expanded clone.

d_call | clone_size | j_call | v_call | cdr3_aa | cdr3_nt
- | - | TRBJ2-7 | TRBV15 | CATSREATAYEQYF | TGTGCCACCAGCAGAGAAGCGACAGCCTACGAGCAGTACTTC
- | few | TRBJ1-2 | TRBV28 | CASSPGLRGYTF | TGTGCCAGCAGTCCCGGCCTACGCGGCTACACCTTC
- | few | TRBJ1-2 | TRBV7-2 | CASSRLATANYGYTF | TGTGCCAGCAGCCGGTTAGCAACAGCTAACTATGGCTACACCTTC
- | once | TRBJ2-7 | TRBV4-1 | CASSQDRREQYF | TGCGCCAGCAGCCAAGATCGGAGGGAGCAGTACTTC
TRBD1 | few | TRBJ1-1 | TRBV20-1 | CSATGQFTEAFF | TGCAGTGCAACGGGACAGTTCACTGAAGCTTTCTTT
- | few | TRBJ2-7 | TRBV14 | CASSQGVGLTFSYEQYF | TGTGCCAGCAGCCAAGGAGTAGGCCTAACTTTCTCCTACGAGCAGTACTTC
- | many | TRBJ1-5 | TRBV12-3/TRBV12-4 | CASSPRGGNQPQHF | TGTGCCAGCAGCCCCAGGGGAGGGAATCAGCCCCAGCATTTT
- | many | TRBJ2-7 | TRBV7-2 | CASSFRPTYEQYF | TGTGCCAGCAGCTTCCGACCGACCTACGAGCAGTACTTC
TRBD2 | few | TRBJ2-2 | TRBV4-3 | CASSPRAGLGTGELFF | TGCGCCAGCAGTCCTAGAGCGGGGCTAGGGACCGGGGAGCTGTTTTTT
TRBD1 | - | TRBJ1-4 | TRBV12-3/TRBV12-4 | CASKKGAGEKLFF | TGTGCCAGCAAAAAGGGGGCGGGAGAAAAACTGTTTTTT
- | - | TRBJ1-2 | TRBV18 | CASSPEEGVGGYTF | TGTGCCAGCTCACCAGAGGAGGGGGTTGGCGGCTACACCTTC
- | - | TRBJ1-1 | TRBV29-1 | CSVEEQVGLEAFF | TGCAGCGTTGAAGAACAGGTTGGATTAGAAGCTTTCTTT
- | few | TRBJ1-6 | TRBV10-3 | CAISVGGMGSPLHF | TGTGCCATCAGTGTAGGAGGGATGGGATCACCCCTCCACTTT
- | - | TRBJ1-3 | TRBV7-6 | CASSLWTEGNTIYF | TGTGCCAGCAGCTTATGGACAGAAGGAAACACCATATATTTT
- | few | TRBJ2-1 | TRBV7-8 | CASSLMALSSYSYNEQFF | TGTGCCAGCAGCCTCATGGCCCTCTCGAGCTACTCCTACAATGAGCAGTTCTTC
TRBD2 | - | TRBJ2-3 | TRBV25-1 | CASSDQGGRTDTQYF | TGTGCCAGCAGTGATCAGGGAGGGCGCACAGATACGCAGTATTTT
TRBD2 | many | TRBJ2-7 | TRBV20-1 | CSVYSGLSYEQYF | TGCAGTGTGTATAGCGGGCTCTCCTACGAGCAGTACTTC
- | - | TRBJ2-7 | TRBV20-1 | CSARMGSTNEQYF | TGCAGTGCTAGAATGGGGAGCACCAACGAGCAGTACTTC
TRBD2 | - | TRBJ2-5 | TRBV6-4 | CASSDGGRLAGATKRETQYF | TGTGCCAGCAGTGACGGGGGTAGACTAGCGGGGGCCACGAAGAGAGAGACCCAGTACTTC
- | few | TRBJ2-1 | TRBV20-1 | CSAQPPGASYNEQFF | TGCAGTGCTCAACCCCCGGGGGCGTCTTACAATGAGCAGTTCTTC
TRBD1 | few | TRBJ2-1 | TRBV7-6 | CASSFPPGQGFDNEQFF | TGTGCCAGCAGCTTTCCACCGGGACAGGGGTTTGACAATGAGCAGTTCTTC
- | many | TRBJ2-7 | TRBV29-1 | CSVRPGTKREQYF | TGCAGCGTTCGACCGGGAACCAAGAGGGAGCAGTACTTC
- | - | TRBJ1-4 | TRBV18 | CASSRKVATNEKLFF | TGTGCCAGCTCACGAAAGGTAGCAACTAATGAAAAACTGTTTTTT
TRBD2 | few | TRBJ2-1 | TRBV10-3 | CAIRGLAGGPLNEQFF | TGTGCCATCAGAGGACTAGCGGGAGGGCCGTTGAATGAGCAGTTCTTC
- | - | TRBJ2-7 | TRBV7-2 | CVSSAGQNYEQYF | TGTGTCAGCAGCGCGGGACAGAACTACGAGCAGTACTTC
- | - | TRBJ2-5 | TRBV28 | CDSSRDIRETQYF | TGTGACAGCAGCCGAGACATCAGGGAGACCCAGTACTTC
- | many | TRBJ1-6 | TRBV5-1 | CASSLSTGPNSPLHF | TGCGCCAGCAGCTTGTCGACGGGCCCCAATTCACCCCTCCACTTT
- | - | TRBJ2-6 | TRBV7-9 | CASSNRYSGANVLTF | TGTGCCAGCAGCAACCGATATTCTGGGGCCAACGTCCTGACTTTC
TRBD2 | - | TRBJ2-3 | TRBV20-1 | CSASFRGGTDTQYF | TGCAGTGCTAGTTTTCGGGGGGGGACAGATACGCAGTATTTT
- | - | TRBJ1-1 | TRBV2 | CASKPMGGMTEAFF | TGTGCCAGCAAGCCCATGGGGGGCATGACTGAAGCTTTCTTT
- | few | TRBJ2-1 | TRBV7-6 | CASSHDRPPVFNEQFF | TGTGCCAGCAGCCACGACAGACCACCCGTCTTCAATGAGCAGTTCTTC
TRBD1 | - | TRBJ2-2 | TRBV5-1 | CASQGGANTGELFF | TGCGCCAGCCAAGGGGGCGCGAACACCGGGGAGCTGTTTTTT
TRBD2 | - | TRBJ2-1 | TRBV6-4 | CASSPGLATGEQFF | TGTGCCAGCAGCCCGGGACTAGCTACCGGTGAGCAGTTCTTC
TRBD1 | - | TRBJ2-7 | TRBV7-9 | CASSLEPGGIVNEQYF | TGTGCCAGCAGCTTAGAGCCAGGGGGAATAGTCAACGAGCAGTACTTC
TRBD1 | many | TRBJ2-5 | TRBV29-1 | CSTRQGLGTQYF | TGCAGCACCCGACAGGGGCTCGGGACCCAGTACTTC
- | - | TRBJ2-1 | TRBV7-9 | CASSLFSPYNEQFF | TGTGCCAGCAGCTTATTCAGCCCCTACAATGAGCAGTTCTTC